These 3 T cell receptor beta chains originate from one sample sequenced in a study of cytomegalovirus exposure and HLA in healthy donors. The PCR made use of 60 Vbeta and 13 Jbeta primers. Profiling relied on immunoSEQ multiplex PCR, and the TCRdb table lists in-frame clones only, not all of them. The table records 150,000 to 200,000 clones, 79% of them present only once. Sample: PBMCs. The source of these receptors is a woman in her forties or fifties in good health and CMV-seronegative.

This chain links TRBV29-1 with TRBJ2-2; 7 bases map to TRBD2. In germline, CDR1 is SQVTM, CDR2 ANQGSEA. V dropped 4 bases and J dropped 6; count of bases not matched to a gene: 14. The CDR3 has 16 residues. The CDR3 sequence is CSVGGERTSASGELFF. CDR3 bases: TGCAGCGTTGGGGGAGAGAGGACTAGTGCCTCCGGGGAGCTGTTTTTT.

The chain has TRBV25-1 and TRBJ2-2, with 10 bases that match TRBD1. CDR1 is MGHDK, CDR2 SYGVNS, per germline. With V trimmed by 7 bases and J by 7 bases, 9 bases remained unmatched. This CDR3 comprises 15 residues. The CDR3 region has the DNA TGTGCCAGCAAACCGGGACAGGGGCGTGTCGGGGAGCTGTTTTTT. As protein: CASKPGQGRVGELFF.

CDR3 protein: CASSLWGHENEKLFF. The CDR3 DNA follows: TGTGCCAGCAGCTTGTGGGGACACGAAAATGAAAAACTGTTTTTT. The chain recombines TRBV5-8 with TRBJ1-4; TRBD1 is a possible D gene (6 bases). The CDR3 has 15 amino acids. V lost 1 base to trimming and J lost 5 bases, with 12 bases between them. Germline V CDR1 and CDR2: SGHTS, YDEGEE.